This TCR beta chain was retrieved from a study of cytomegalovirus exposure and HLA in healthy donors. From germline, CDR1 is SGHNT and CDR2 YENEEA. This CDR3 comprises 14 residues. With V trimmed by 6 bases and J by 4 bases, 9 bases remained unmatched. Researchers ran the PCR with 60 Vbeta and 13 Jbeta primers. TCRdb's table, derived via immunoSEQ multiplex PCR, lists solely in-frame clones and lacks some. The sample lists 95,000 to 150,000 clones; 77% were seen once. The table lists this clone with a few counts. The sequence was obtained from a man aged 18 to 35 in good health and CMV-seropositive. The sequencing input was PBMCs. This rearrangement joins TRBV11-3 to TRBJ2-7, with 7 bases that match TRBD2. The DNA for the CDR3 is TGTGCCAGCAGTCGCGGGGGATCCAATTACGAGCAGTACTTC. It encodes CASSRGGSNYEQYF.